The T cell receptor (beta chain) under discussion was sequenced for a study of blood T cell repertoires in COVID-19. About the research overall: Sample material is recorded as cDNA or gDNA derived from T cells, B-cell-depleted T cells, or PBMCs.

How the authors handled the data: Estimated nucleated cell counts came from reference gene primer amplification. Assay used: immunoSEQ multiplex PCR; TCRdb lists only in-frame clones, some missing. The V and J calls and clone size come from that table; D and trimming were worked out from the DNA. The table includes about 140,000 clones, 85% to 90% detected once. The CDR3 loop spans 17 amino acids. CDR1 is LGHNA and CDR2 is YSLEER in the germline V gene. The trim removed 1 base at V and 3 bases at J, leaving 7 bases unmatched. Sequenced: peripheral blood. The rearrangement links TRBV4-3 to TRBJ2-1; 9 nucleotides agree with TRBD2. This clonotype originated in a woman aged 35 to 49 with acute or convalescent COVID-19. The CDR3 reads CASSQALGTSSYNEQFF. In nucleotides, the CDR3 is TGCGCCAGCAGCCAAGCGTTAGGGACTAGCAGCTACAATGAGCAGTTCTTC.